This TCR beta chain comes out of a study of glioma-infiltrating T cells after dendritic cell vaccination. Overall study findings and caveats: Higher TCR clonality did not directly relate to longer survival.

V was cut by 4 bases and J by 4 bases, with 17 bases left in between. Germline V gene data show CDR1 as SGHNT and CDR2 as YYREEE (reference sequence). The CDR3 consists of 15 residues. Sequenced by immunoSEQ multiplex PCR; TCRdb stores in-frame clones only, minus some. The sample has roughly 100,000 clones; roughly 80% are singletons. Remarks on this clone: The antigen remains unidentified.

The specimen was blood, collected before dendritic cell vaccination. This TCR came from a human donor with glioblastoma. J is TRBJ1-1 and V is TRBV5-4; D is possibly TRBD1 (5 bases). This CDR3 is CASSHPPLGLTEAFF. In DNA form, the CDR3 reads TGTGCCAGCAGCCATCCCCCTTTGGGGCTCACTGAAGCTTTCTTT.